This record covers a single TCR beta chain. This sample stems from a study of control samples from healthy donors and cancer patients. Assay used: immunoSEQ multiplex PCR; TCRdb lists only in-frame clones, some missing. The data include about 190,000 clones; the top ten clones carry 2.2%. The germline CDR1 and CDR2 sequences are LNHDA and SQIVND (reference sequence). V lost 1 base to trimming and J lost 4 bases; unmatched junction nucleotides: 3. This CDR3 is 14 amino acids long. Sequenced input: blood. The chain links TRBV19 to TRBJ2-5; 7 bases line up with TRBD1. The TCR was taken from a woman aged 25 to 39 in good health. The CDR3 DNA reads TGTGCCAGTAGTATAGCAGGGGGAACAGAGACCCAGTACTTC. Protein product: CASSIAGGTETQYF.